This TCR beta chain was captured in a study of TIL therapy for anti-PD-1-resistant metastatic lung cancer. J was trimmed by 8 bases and V by 4 bases; bases with no gene match: 9. There are 15 residues in the CDR3. CDR1 KGHSH and CDR2 LQKENI come from the germline V gene. This was the immunoSEQ v3 assay. Using immunoSEQ multiplex PCR, the repertoire was profiled, and TCRdb retains in-frame clones only, with some absent. This table has about 95,000 clones, about three fifths appearing once. Described time point: pre-treatment sample, taken before nivolumab and TIL therapy. Tumor tissue came from excised metastases, mostly pleural nodules or supraclavicular lymph nodes.

The chain recombines TRBV18 with TRBJ2-3; 10 bases line up with TRBD1. The sample in question was tumor tissue, obtained at baseline. The clonotype was recovered from a person aged 25 to 85 with non-small cell lung cancer. The CDR3 reads CASSLRTGGRSTQYF. In nucleotides, the CDR3 is TGTGCCAGCTCACTACGGACAGGGGGTAGGAGTACGCAGTATTTT. The variable domain in full, with the rest retrieved from reference TRBV18 and TRBJ2-3, is NAGVMQNPRHLVRRRGQEARLRCSPMKGHSHVYWYRQLPEEGLKFMVYLQKENIIDESGMPKERFSAEFPKEGPSILRIQQVVRGDSAAYFCASSLRTGGRSTQYFGPGTRLTVL.